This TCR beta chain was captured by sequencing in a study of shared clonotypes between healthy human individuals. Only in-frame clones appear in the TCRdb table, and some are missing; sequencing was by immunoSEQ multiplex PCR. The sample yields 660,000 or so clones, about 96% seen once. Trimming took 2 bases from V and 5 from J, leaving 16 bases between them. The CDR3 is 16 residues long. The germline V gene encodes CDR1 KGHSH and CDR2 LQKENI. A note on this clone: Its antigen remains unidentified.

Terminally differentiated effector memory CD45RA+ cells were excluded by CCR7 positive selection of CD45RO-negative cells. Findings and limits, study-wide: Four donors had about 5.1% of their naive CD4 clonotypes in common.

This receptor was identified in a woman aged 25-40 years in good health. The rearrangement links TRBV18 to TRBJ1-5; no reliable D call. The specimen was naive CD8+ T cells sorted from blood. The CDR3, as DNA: TGTGCCAGCTCACCAGGCCCATTGGATCAACATCAGCCCCAGCATTTT. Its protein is CASSPGPLDQHQPQHF. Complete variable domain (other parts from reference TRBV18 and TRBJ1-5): NAGVMQNPRHLVRRRGQEARLRCSPMKGHSHVYWYRQLPEEGLKFMVYLQKENIIDESGMPKERFSAEFPKEGPSILRIQQVVRGDSAAYFCASSPGPLDQHQPQHFGDGTRLSIL.